The T cell receptor beta chain under discussion was sequenced for a study of cytotoxic CD8 clonotypes in ibrutinib-treated CLL. Produced via immunoSEQ multiplex PCR; TCRdb's table is partial and in-frame only. In the table there are about 120,000 clones, around 85% of which are singletons. A word on this clone: As yet, its antigen is unknown.

Genomic DNA for TCR beta libraries, approximately 2.1 micrograms, came from cryopreserved PBMCs. Study-level points and caveats: Clonality was elevated at ibrutinib response and had returned toward baseline at progression.

Source: PBMCs, taken after 24 months of ibrutinib treatment. This receptor was identified in a human donor with chronic lymphocytic leukemia.

The CDR3 region has the DNA TGTGCCAGCAGTTTACGTTTGGGGACTGAAGCTTTCTTT. Encoded protein: CASSLRLGTEAFF. V usage is TRBV28 and J usage is TRBJ1-1; D unclear. Trimming took 2 bases from V and 5 from J, leaving 9 bases between them. The CDR3 runs 13 residues. Germline V gene data show CDR1 as MDHEN and CDR2 as SYDVKM. Full variable domain (rest looked up from reference TRBV28 and TRBJ1-1): DVKVTQSSRYLVKRTGEKVFLECVQDMDHENMFWYRQDPGLGLRLIYFSYDVKMKEKGDIPEGYSVSREKKERFSLILESASTNQTSMYLCASSLRLGTEAFFGQGTRLTVV.